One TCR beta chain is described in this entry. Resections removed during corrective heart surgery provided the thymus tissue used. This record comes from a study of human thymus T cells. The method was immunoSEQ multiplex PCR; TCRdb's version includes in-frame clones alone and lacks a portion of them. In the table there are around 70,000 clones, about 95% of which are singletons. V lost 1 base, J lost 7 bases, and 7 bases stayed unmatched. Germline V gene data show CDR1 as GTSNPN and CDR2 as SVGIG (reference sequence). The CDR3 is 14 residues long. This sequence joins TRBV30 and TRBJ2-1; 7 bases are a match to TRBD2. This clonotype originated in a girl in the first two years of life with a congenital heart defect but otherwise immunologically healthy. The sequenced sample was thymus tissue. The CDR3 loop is CAWSGGGPGNEQFF. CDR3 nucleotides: TGTGCCTGGAGTGGGGGAGGGCCTGGGAATGAGCAGTTCTTC.